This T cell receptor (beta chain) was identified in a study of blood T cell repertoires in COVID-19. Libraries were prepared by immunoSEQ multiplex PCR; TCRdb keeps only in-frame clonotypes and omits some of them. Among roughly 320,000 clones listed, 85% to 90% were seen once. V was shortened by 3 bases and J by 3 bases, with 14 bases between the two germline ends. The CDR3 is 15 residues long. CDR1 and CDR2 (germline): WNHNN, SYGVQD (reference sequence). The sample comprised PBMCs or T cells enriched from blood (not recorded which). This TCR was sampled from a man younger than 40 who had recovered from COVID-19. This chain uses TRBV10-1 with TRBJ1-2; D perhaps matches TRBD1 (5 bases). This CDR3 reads CASSDTFEGDYGYTF. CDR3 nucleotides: TGCGCCAGCAGTGATACGTTTGAAGGGGACTATGGCTACACCTTC.